This T cell receptor beta chain was captured in a study of shared clonotypes between healthy human individuals. Some clones are missing from TCRdb's copy, which holds only in-frame ones; the method was immunoSEQ multiplex PCR. The table records fewer than 3 million clones, 85% to 95% of them present only once. The germline gives CDR1 SEHNR, CDR2 FQNEAQ (reference sequence). V dropped 7 bases and J dropped 2 bases, with 14 bases sitting between them. This CDR3 region has 15 residues. The sequenced material came from naive CD4+ T cells from PBMCs. Subset indicated: CD45RA+ positively selected. This rearrangement joins TRBV7-9 to TRBJ2-2; TRBD2 might be the D (5 bases). This receptor was identified in a man aged 18 to 30 in good health. Some clones in this sample may be carry-over from other donors' samples. CDR3 loop: CASTTWAGNTGELFF. In DNA form, the CDR3 reads TGTGCCAGCACCACCTGGGCGGGCAACACCGGGGAGCTGTTTTTT.